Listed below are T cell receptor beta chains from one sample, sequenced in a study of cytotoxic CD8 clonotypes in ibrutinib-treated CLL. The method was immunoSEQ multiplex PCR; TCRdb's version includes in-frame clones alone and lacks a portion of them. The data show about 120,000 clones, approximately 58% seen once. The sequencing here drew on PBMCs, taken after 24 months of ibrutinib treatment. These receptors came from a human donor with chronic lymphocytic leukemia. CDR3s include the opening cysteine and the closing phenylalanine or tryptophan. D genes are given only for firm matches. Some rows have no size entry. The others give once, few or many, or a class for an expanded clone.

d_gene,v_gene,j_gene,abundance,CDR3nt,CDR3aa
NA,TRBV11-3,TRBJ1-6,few,TGTGCCAGCAGCTTAAGCCCCGCGCCCCTCCACTTT,CASSLSPAPLHF
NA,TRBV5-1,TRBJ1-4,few,TGCGCCAGCAGCTTGGCGGGGGCCTCAGGGGAAAAACTGTTTTTT,CASSLAGASGEKLFF
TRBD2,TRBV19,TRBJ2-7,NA,TGTGCCAGTAGGGGCGCCGCTAGCGGGGTCAACGAGCAGTACTTC,CASRGAASGVNEQYF
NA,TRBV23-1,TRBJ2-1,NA,TGCGCCAGCAGTCAGGGGTCCGGTGAGCAGTTCTTC,CASSQGSGEQFF
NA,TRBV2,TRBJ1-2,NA,TGTGCCAGCAGTGATGTATCTGTCTCTGGCTACACCTTC,CASSDVSVSGYTF
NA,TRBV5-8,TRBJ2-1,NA,TGTGCCAGCAGCGCGGGTGCCCCGGGGGCCCACAATGAGCAGTTCTTC,CASSAGAPGAHNEQFF
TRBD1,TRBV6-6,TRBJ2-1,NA,TGTGCCAGCAGTGCGGGACAGGGTTACGAGCAGTTCTTC,CASSAGQGYEQFF
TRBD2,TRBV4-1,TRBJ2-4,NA,TGCGCCAGCAGCCAAGAAGGGGCGCGGGGGATCATTCAGTACTTC,CASSQEGARGIIQYF
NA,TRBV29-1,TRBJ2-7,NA,TGCAGCGTTGGGGGCGGATTGCAAGAGCAGTACTTC,CSVGGGLQEQYF
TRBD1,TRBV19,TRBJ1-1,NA,TGTGCCAGTAGTCCGGGACAGGCGAACACTGAAACTTTCTTT,CASSPGQANTETFF
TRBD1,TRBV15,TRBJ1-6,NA,TGTGCCACCAGCAGGGGAAGAGGACAGGCTGGAGATTCACCCCTCCACTTT,CATSRGRGQAGDSPLHF
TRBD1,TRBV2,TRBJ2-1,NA,TGTGCCAGCTCGTGGACAGGGAGGAATGAGCAGTTCTTC,CASSWTGRNEQFF
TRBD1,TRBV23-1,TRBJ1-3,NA,TGCGCCAGCCCCAACAGGGGGCCCCTCTCTGGAAACACCATATATTTT,CASPNRGPLSGNTIYF
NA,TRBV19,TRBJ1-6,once,TGTGCCAGTAGGTCCCAGGGTGCTGGGAATTCACCCCTCCACTTT,CASRSQGAGNSPLHF
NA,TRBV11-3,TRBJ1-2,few,TGTGCCAGCAGCCCCCGACTGTGGTACACCTTC,CASSPRLWYTF
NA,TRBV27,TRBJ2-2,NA,TGTGCCAGCAGGGGGGGCTCCTGGGAGCTGTTTTTT,CASRGGSWELFF
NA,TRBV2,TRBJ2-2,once,TGTGCCAGCAGGCCCTTTTCCAGGGTCACCGGGGAGCTGTTTTTT,CASRPFSRVTGELFF
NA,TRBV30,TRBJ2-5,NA,TGTGCCTGGAGTGTTGGGGCAGGTCAAGAGACCCAGTACTTC,CAWSVGAGQETQYF
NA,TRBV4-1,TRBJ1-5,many,TGCGCCAGCAGCCAAGAAGTAGTTCTGGGGGAAAGCAATCAGCCCCAGCATTTT,CASSQEVVLGESNQPQHF
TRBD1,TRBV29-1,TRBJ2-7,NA,TGCAGCGTTGACAGGGGGCTAAACGAGCAGTACTTC,CSVDRGLNEQYF
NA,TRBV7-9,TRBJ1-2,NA,TGTGCCAGCAGCAGAGGGACGTCAGCTAACTATGGCTACACCTTC,CASSRGTSANYGYTF
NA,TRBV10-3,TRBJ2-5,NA,TGTGCCATCAGTGCCCGGGGCCAAGAGACCCAGTACTTC,CAISARGQETQYF
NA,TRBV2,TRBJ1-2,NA,TGTGCCAGCAGTGAGGGGGCGCGAGGCTACACCTTC,CASSEGARGYTF
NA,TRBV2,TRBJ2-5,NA,TGTGCCAGCAGTGGGCAGCCGGGAGAGACCCAGTACTTC,CASSGQPGETQYF
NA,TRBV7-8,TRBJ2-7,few,TGTGCCAGCAGCTTAGCGCAAAGCATAGACTACGAGCAGTACTTC,CASSLAQSIDYEQYF
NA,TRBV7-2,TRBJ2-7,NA,TGTGCCAGCAGCACGCCGGTGGCCGAGCAGTACTTC,CASSTPVAEQYF
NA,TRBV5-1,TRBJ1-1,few,TGCGCCAGCAGCACACAGGGTTACACTGAAGCTTTCTTT,CASSTQGYTEAFF
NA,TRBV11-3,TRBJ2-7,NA,TGTGCCAGCAGCTTTGGCACTTCCTACGAGCAGTACTTC,CASSFGTSYEQYF
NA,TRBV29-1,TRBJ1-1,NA,TGCAGCGTGAAGACAGGGAACACTGAAGCTTTCTTT,CSVKTGNTEAFF
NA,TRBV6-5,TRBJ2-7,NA,TGTGCCAGCAGTTACTCGTTGCAGAGGGCTCTGTACGAGCAGTACTTC,CASSYSLQRALYEQYF
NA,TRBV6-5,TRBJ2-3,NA,TGTGCCAGCAGTTACTCGCGAACCCCGGGAGATACGCAGTATTTT,CASSYSRTPGDTQYF
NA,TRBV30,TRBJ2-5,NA,TGTGCCTGGAGTGTTGGACAGACGCGCGAGACCCAGTACTTC,CAWSVGQTRETQYF
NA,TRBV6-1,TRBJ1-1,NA,TGTGCCAGCAAGGATCGACACATGAACACTGAAGCTTTCTTT,CASKDRHMNTEAFF
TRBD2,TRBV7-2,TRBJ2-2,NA,TGTGCCAGCAGCCGCGTAGCGGGGGGGCGCACCGGGGAGCTGTTTTTT,CASSRVAGGRTGELFF